The clone carrying this TCR beta chain was picked up one time. Alongside CTLA-4 blockade with ipilimumab, patients with chemo-refractory metastatic non-small-cell lung cancer received focal radiation. This sample stems from a study of radiotherapy plus CTLA-4 blockade in lung cancer. The table came from immunoSEQ multiplex PCR; TCRdb's copy has only in-frame clones and leaves some out. The profile shows tens of thousands of clones, around four fifths of them singletons. This TCR came from a human donor with non-small cell lung cancer whose response to radiotherapy plus ipilimumab could not be evaluated. Sequences were derived from peripheral blood, sampled from a patient treated with radiotherapy plus ipilimumab.

CDR3 in DNA: TGTGCCAGCAGCCACGTGACAGGGGACTATGGCTACACCTTC. It encodes CASSHVTGDYGYTF. The chain carries TRBV7-2 and TRBJ1-2, with TRBD1 matching over 8 bases. V was clipped by 5 bases and J by 3 bases; unmatched bases: 5. Germline CDR1 SGHTA, CDR2 FQGNSA. The CDR3 contains 14 residues.